Shown below are 26 T cell receptor beta chains from a single sample sequenced in a study of cytomegalovirus exposure and HLA in healthy donors. The primer mix had 60 Vbeta and 13 Jbeta primers. TCRdb keeps only in-frame clones here, not all; method: immunoSEQ multiplex PCR. The repertoire holds roughly 150,000 clones, over 75% seen once, with 2% to 2.5% in the top ten. The sample was PBMCs. All receptors derive from a male donor in good health and CMV-seronegative.

Comment on this clone: The junction departs from the called germline gene at one end, perhaps through a read error. In nucleotides, the CDR3 is TGTTCCAGCAGCCAAGCAGAGGCGGGCGGTGGGAGCAATCAGCCCCAGCATTTT. This sequence encodes CSSSQAEAGGGSNQPQHF. This sequence joins TRBV4-2 and TRBJ1-5; unclear D gene. Germline V gene sequence: CDR1 LGHNA, CDR2 YNFKEQ. The CDR3 is made up of 18 amino acids.

This chain uses TRBV29-1 with TRBJ2-7; D is unresolved. This CDR3 spans 12 amino acids. Germline CDR1 and CDR2: SQVTM and ANQGSEA. The germline V and J ends were trimmed by 0 bases and 3 bases, with 6 bases remaining between them. The CDR3 here is CSVEDLLYEQYF. The CDR3 DNA is TGCAGCGTTGAAGATCTACTCTACGAGCAGTACTTC.

V gene TRBV6-6 combines with J gene TRBJ2-2; possibly TRBD1 for D (6 bases). Trimming shortened V by 11 bases and J by 4 bases, and 20 bases separated the two germline ends. Germline CDR1 MNHNY, CDR2 SVGAGI (reference sequence). The CDR3 is made up of 15 amino acids. This CDR3 reads CASEPGHPGTGELFF. The CDR3 DNA reads TGTGCCTCCGAACCGGGACACCCCGGCACCGGGGAGCTGTTTTTT.

The chain couples TRBV11-2 to TRBJ1-4; 9 bases match TRBD1. The CDR3 length is 16 residues. Germline V gives CDR1 SGHAT, CDR2 FQNNGV. V shed 4 bases and J 5 bases; nucleotides not matched to a gene: 8. DNA of the CDR3: TGTGCCAGCAGCTCAGGGGACAGGGATAGGAATGAAAAACTGTTTTTT. It specifies CASSSGDRDRNEKLFF.

The chain combines TRBV4-1 with TRBJ2-7; 11 bases fit TRBD1. Per germline, CDR1 MGHRA and CDR2 YSYEKL. Losses at the gene ends were 0 bases for V and 7 bases for J; bases not matched to a gene: 11. The CDR3 totals 17 residues. This CDR3 is CASSQDGGTGGYLEQYF. The CDR3, as DNA: TGCGCCAGCAGCCAAGATGGTGGGACAGGGGGATATCTGGAGCAGTACTTC.

Written as DNA, the CDR3 is TGTGCCAGCTCACGCGACCGCTGGAGCTATGGCTACACCTTC. Residues: CASSRDRWSYGYTF. The chain has TRBV18 and TRBJ1-2, with D uncertain. Trimming removed 4 bases at V and 4 bases at J, with 13 bases between. In germline, CDR1 is KGHSH, CDR2 LQKENI. This CDR3 spans 14 amino acids.

The CDR3 DNA is TGCAGCGTTGATTATCAGGGTGTAGTCTATGAGCAGTTCTTC. It encodes CSVDYQGVVYEQFF. J is TRBJ2-1 and V is TRBV29-1; D is possibly TRBD1 (5 bases). Germline V gives CDR1 SQVTM, CDR2 ANQGSEA. The CDR3 is 14 amino acids. V dropped 3 bases and J dropped 8 bases, with 17 bases sitting between them.

This clone was counted once. V usage is TRBV30 and J usage is TRBJ2-5; 10 positions agree with TRBD1. With 2 bases clipped from V and 5 bases from J, the junction kept 2 bases outside the gene matches. The germline V gene has CDR1 GTSNPN and CDR2 SVGIG (reference sequence). This CDR3 region has 13 residues. CDR3 amino acids: CAWSQDRGETQYF. The CDR3, as DNA: TGTGCCTGGAGTCAGGACAGGGGGGAGACCCAGTACTTC.

The chain has TRBV27 and TRBJ1-1, with D hard to call. Germline-derived CDR1 and CDR2 are MNHEY and SMNVEV (reference sequence). Trimming took off 4 bases at V and 1 base at J, with 10 bases between the two ends. CDR3 size: 14 residues. The DNA of the CDR3 is TGTGCCAGCAGTTACTTAGGGAGGAACACTGAAGCTTTCTTT. It yields the protein CASSYLGRNTEAFF.

The J gene is TRBJ2-2, the V gene TRBV19; 9 nucleotides match TRBD2. The V segment lost 0 bases and the J segment 4 bases; nucleotides outside the gene matches: 0. Per the germline V gene, CDR1 is LNHDA and CDR2 is SQIVND (reference sequence). The CDR3 has 15 residues. The CDR3 sequence: CASSIERGGTGELFF. The CDR3 DNA reads TGTGCCAGTAGTATAGAGCGGGGGGGCACCGGGGAGCTGTTTTTT.

The chain is built from TRBV13 and TRBJ1-1; TRBD1 agrees at 7 bases. Germline CDR1 and CDR2: PRHDT and FYEKMQ (reference sequence). This CDR3 spans 15 amino acids. The V gene end was trimmed by 5 bases and the J gene end by 0 bases; junction bases not matched to a gene: 6. CDR3 sequence reads: CASSPQGMLNTEAFF. CDR3 DNA sequence: TGTGCCAGCAGCCCACAGGGGATGCTGAACACTGAAGCTTTCTTT.

This chain links TRBV18 with TRBJ2-3; 10 nucleotides match TRBD1. V lost 5 bases and J lost 4; bases outside the gene matches: 3. The CDR3 runs to 14 residues. The germline CDR1 and CDR2 sequences are KGHSH and LQKENI. CDR3 nucleotide sequence: TGTGCCAGCTCATCCGGACAGGGGGCAGATACGCAGTATTTT. The encoded protein is CASSSGQGADTQYF.

The rearrangement uses TRBV5-1 and TRBJ2-1; the match to TRBD1 covers 9 bases. CDR1 and CDR2 from the germline V gene are SGHRS and YFSETQ. The CDR3 runs 16 residues. J was trimmed by 4 bases and V by 4 bases; bases with no gene match: 9. CDR3 region: CASSRGQGGDYNEQFF. The CDR3 nucleotides read TGCGCCAGCAGCAGGGGACAGGGAGGGGATTACAATGAGCAGTTCTTC. Looking up the rest from reference TRBV5-1 and TRBJ2-1 gives the full variable domain: KAGVTQTPRYLIKTRGQQVTLSCSPISGHRSVSWYQQTPGQGLQFLFEYFSETQRNKGNFPGRFSGRQFSNSRSEMNVSTLELGDSALYLCASSRGQGGDYNEQFFGPGTRLTVL.

V gene TRBV7-9 combines with J gene TRBJ2-7, with TRBD1 identical over 10 bases. The germline V gene encodes CDR1 SEHNR and CDR2 FQNEAQ (reference sequence). The V segment lost 5 bases and the J segment 3 bases; nucleotides outside the gene matches: 16. The CDR3 runs to 18 residues. DNA of the CDR3: TGTGCCAGCAGCGTTAGTAGACAGGGGGCTTCGAAAGTCTACGAGCAGTACTTC. Protein product: CASSVSRQGASKVYEQYF.

In regard to this clone: Other DNA sequences in this sample translate to the same CDR3. This chain uses TRBV19 with TRBJ1-5, with 9 bases fitting TRBD1. The CDR3 has 16 amino acids. In germline, CDR1 is LNHDA, CDR2 SQIVND (reference sequence). The ends lost 6 bases at V and 4 bases at J; junction bases unmatched: 10. Here the CDR3 DNA reads TGTGCCAGTAGCCCTGGACAGGGGCTCCTTAATCAGCCCCAGCATTTT. Residues: CASSPGQGLLNQPQHF.

This clone has just a few counts. V usage is TRBV18 and J usage is TRBJ1-4; 8 nucleotides line up with TRBD1. V was clipped by 5 bases and J by 7 bases; unmatched bases: 6. The CDR3 has 14 residues. Germline V gene data show CDR1 as KGHSH and CDR2 as LQKENI. CDR3 nucleotides: TGTGCCAGCTCAAGGACAGGGAACCTTGAAAAACTGTTTTTT. Protein sequence: CASSRTGNLEKLFF. The full variable domain, in which reference TRBV18 and TRBJ1-4 provide the parts outside the CDR3, is NAGVMQNPRHLVRRRGQEARLRCSPMKGHSHVYWYRQLPEEGLKFMVYLQKENIIDESGMPKERFSAEFPKEGPSILRIQQVVRGDSAAYFCASSRTGNLEKLFFGSGTQLSVL.

The chain couples TRBV27 to TRBJ1-1; 7 bases line up with TRBD1. The germline CDR1 and CDR2 sequences are MNHEY and SMNVEV (reference sequence). The CDR3 runs to 14 residues. V trimming: 6 bases; J trimming: 4 bases; junction bases outside the gene matches: 8. CDR3 bases: TGTGCCAGCAGCCAAGGGGGCGGAGGCACTGAAGCTTTCTTT. Protein: CASSQGGGGTEAFF.

The genes are TRBV4-1 and TRBJ2-7, with D hard to call. V was cut by 1 base and J by 2 bases, with 12 bases left in between. CDR3 length: 15 amino acids. Per the germline V gene, CDR1 is MGHRA and CDR2 is YSYEKL. CDR3 residues: CASSQGRQVPYEQYF. Written as DNA, the CDR3 is TGCGCCAGCAGCCAAGGTCGGCAGGTACCCTACGAGCAGTACTTC.

The chain couples TRBV29-1 to TRBJ2-1; 7 bases fit TRBD1. After removal of 7 bases from V and 2 bases from J, the junction contained 5 bases not matched to a gene. The CDR3 extends over 13 amino acids. The germline CDR1 and CDR2 sequences are SQVTM and ANQGSEA. CDR3 loop: CSGTGTAYNEQFF. In DNA form, the CDR3 reads TGCAGCGGAACCGGGACAGCCTACAATGAGCAGTTCTTC.

Only a few counts were recorded for this clone. The gene calls are TRBV19 and TRBJ2-7, with 11 bases lining up with TRBD1. Trimming at V came to 5 bases and at J to 6 bases, leaving 9 bases not matched to a gene. There are 15 residues in the CDR3. Germline assignment: CDR1 LNHDA and CDR2 SQIVND (reference sequence). The CDR3 DNA follows: TGTGCCAGTAGTGCCAGGGACAGGGGGTCACTCGAGCAGTACTTC. This encodes CASSARDRGSLEQYF. The whole variable domain, remainder taken from reference TRBV19 and TRBJ2-7, is DGGITQSPKYLFRKEGQNVTLSCEQNLNHDAMYWYRQDPGQGLRLIYYSQIVNDFQKGDIAEGYSVSREKKESFPLTVTSAQKNPTAFYLCASSARDRGSLEQYFGPGTRLTVT.

The chain recombines TRBV7-9 with TRBJ1-2, with D hard to call. CDR1 and CDR2 (germline): SEHNR, FQNEAQ (reference sequence). The V end was cut by 4 bases, the J end by 4 bases, with 10 bases between. CDR3 length: 13 residues. CDR3 sequence reads: CASSSERRYGYTF. CDR3 nucleotides: TGTGCCAGCAGCTCAGAGCGGCGCTATGGCTACACCTTC.

This rearrangement joins TRBV6-1 to TRBJ1-5; the D is unclear. Germline values: CDR1 MNHNS, CDR2 SASEGT. Between the trimmed V and J ends, which lost 6 bases and 0 bases, there was a span of 12 bases. CDR3 size: 15 residues. The CDR3 here is CASRGRYYSNQPQHF. DNA of the CDR3: TGTGCCAGCAGGGGGAGGTATTATAGCAATCAGCCCCAGCATTTT.

The chain recombines TRBV6-1 with TRBJ1-2; 7 bases fit TRBD1. V dropped 5 bases and J dropped 5; count of bases not matched to a gene: 2. There are 12 residues in the CDR3. The V gene's germline CDR1 is MNHNS and CDR2 SASEGT. This CDR3 reads CASSPGGYGYTF. The CDR3, as DNA: TGTGCCAGCAGTCCAGGGGGTTATGGCTACACCTTC.

The chain links TRBV5-8 to TRBJ2-6; tentatively, D is TRBD2 (5 bases). V dropped 0 bases and J dropped 4 bases, with 14 bases sitting between them. The CDR3 loop spans 17 amino acids. Germline lookup yields CDR1 SGHTS and CDR2 YDEGEE. As DNA, the CDR3 is TGTGCCAGCAGCTTGGGGCATGACTCGGGGGGGGCCAACGTCCTGACTTTC. It yields the protein CASSLGHDSGGANVLTF. The full variable domain, its missing parts supplied by reference TRBV5-8 and TRBJ2-6, is EAGVTQSPTHLIKTRGQQATLRCSPISGHTSVYWYQQALGLGLQFLLWYDEGEERNRGNFPPRFSGRQFPNYSSELNVNALELEDSALYLCASSLGHDSGGANVLTFGAGSRLTVL.

This chain links TRBV5-4 with TRBJ2-7; 9 bases agree with TRBD1. Germline CDR1 reads SGHNT; CDR2 reads YYREEE (reference sequence). V was clipped by 5 bases and J by 6 bases; unmatched bases: 18. The CDR3 length is 17 residues. CDR3 in DNA: TGTGCCAGCAGTTTAGTCCCGGGACAGGGTGTTTTAGTCGAGCAGTACTTC. The encoded protein is CASSLVPGQGVLVEQYF.

This clone was seen a single time. V is TRBV30 and J is TRBJ1-1; D perhaps matches TRBD1 (5 bases). The CDR3 is 14 amino acids. The V gene lost 4 bases and the J gene lost 1 base, with 13 bases spanning the gap. Germline V gene lookup returns CDR1 GTSNPN and CDR2 SVGIG (reference sequence). CDR3 nucleotide sequence: TGTGCCTGGAATGACAGCCCTGGGAACACTGAAGCTTTCTTT. Protein: CAWNDSPGNTEAFF.